Listed below are T cell receptor beta chains from one sample, sequenced in a study of beta chain features in type 1 diabetes. Generated by immunoSEQ multiplex PCR, the TCRdb table keeps only in-frame clones and is missing some. In the table there are approximately 140,000 clones, roughly 50% of which are singletons. The sample comprised Tregs from blood. The receptors were gathered from a man aged 18 to 30 in good health. CDR3s include the opening cysteine and the closing phenylalanine or tryptophan. The D gene is left open where the match is weak. Part of the rows lack a size; the others show once, few, many or a class for expanded clones.

clone_size j_call d_call v_call cdr3_aa cdr3_nt
once TRBJ2-3 TRBD1 TRBV10-3 CAISEQGTGTQYF TGTGCCATCAGTGAGCAGGGGACAGGTACGCAGTATTTT
NA TRBJ1-1 NA TRBV29-1 CSSSGAPGEAFF TGCAGCTCTTCAGGGGCCCCGGGTGAAGCTTTCTTT
few TRBJ1-2 NA TRBV5-1 CASRREGQGYGYTF TGCGCCAGCAGAAGGGAGGGTCAAGGATATGGCTACACCTTC
once TRBJ2-5 TRBD2 TRBV28 CASSSPGGQWETQYF TGTGCCAGCAGTTCCCCGGGGGGGCAATGGGAGACCCAGTACTTC
NA TRBJ1-6 NA TRBV30 CAWSVQVNSPLHF TGTGCCTGGAGTGTACAGGTTAATTCACCCCTCCACTTT
NA TRBJ2-3 NA TRBV2 CASSSITDTQYF TGTGCCAGCAGTAGCATAACAGATACGCAGTATTTT
NA TRBJ2-7 TRBD1 TRBV7-2 CASSASPRDRHFYEQYF TGTGCCAGCAGCGCGTCCCCAAGGGACAGACACTTCTACGAGCAGTACTTC
NA TRBJ2-7 NA TRBV4-2 CASSQESGDYEQYF TGTGCCAGCAGCCAAGAGTCGGGAGATTACGAGCAGTACTTC
few TRBJ1-4 NA TRBV28 CASTPAQGYEKLFF TGTGCCAGCACCCCGGCGCAGGGGTATGAAAAACTGTTTTTT
few TRBJ2-7 NA TRBV7-2 CASSPDYPPYEQYF TGTGCCAGCAGCCCAGACTATCCTCCCTACGAGCAGTACTTC
NA TRBJ2-3 TRBD1 TRBV7-9 CASRGTAYTDTQYF TGTGCCAGCAGGGGGACAGCATACACAGATACGCAGTATTTT
NA TRBJ1-2 NA TRBV28 CASSPPPGYGYTF TGTGCCAGCAGTCCCCCGCCGGGCTATGGCTACACCTTC
once TRBJ2-5 TRBD1 TRBV29-1 CSVQPGGGTPETQYF TGCAGCGTTCAGCCAGGGGGCGGTACTCCGGAGACCCAGTACTTC
NA TRBJ2-7 TRBD2 TRBV5-4 CASSLKTSGLYEQYF TGTGCCAGCAGCTTGAAGACTAGCGGTCTCTACGAGCAGTACTTC
few TRBJ2-7 TRBD1 TRBV9 CASSVSGTGGLEQYF TGTGCCAGCAGCGTCTCCGGGACAGGGGGACTCGAGCAGTACTTC
few TRBJ2-3 NA TRBV6-5 CASSYSVYSTDTQYF TGTGCCAGCAGTTACTCCGTTTACTCCACAGATACGCAGTATTTT
few TRBJ2-5 TRBD2 TRBV30 CACKTSGKETQYF TGTGCCTGCAAGACTAGCGGGAAAGAGACCCAGTACTTC
few TRBJ2-1 TRBD2 TRBV5-1 CASSFSGDHSYNEQFF TGCGCCAGCAGCTTTAGCGGGGATCACTCCTACAATGAGCAGTTCTTC
NA TRBJ2-4 NA TRBV11-3 CASSLGGGYIQYF TGTGCCAGCAGCTTGGGGGGAGGTTACATTCAGTACTTC
NA TRBJ2-3 TRBD1 TRBV4-1 CASSQNRQGVNTDTQYF TGCGCCAGCAGCCAAAACCGACAGGGGGTGAACACAGATACGCAGTATTTT
NA TRBJ2-1 TRBD2 TRBV10-3 CAQREDSYNEQFF TGTGCCCAGCGGGAGGATTCCTACAATGAGCAGTTCTTC
NA TRBJ2-7 TRBD2 TRBV5-1 CASSLAGHRRTSGRAYEQYF TGCGCCAGCAGCTTGGCTGGACACCGAAGGACTAGCGGAAGGGCCTACGAGCAGTACTTC
few TRBJ1-1 NA TRBV30 CAWLRGPEAFF TGTGCCTGGCTTAGAGGGCCTGAAGCTTTCTTT
NA TRBJ1-2 TRBD1 TRBV13 CASSTRTGGAFFYGYTF TGTGCCAGCAGCACCAGGACAGGGGGCGCCTTTTTCTATGGCTACACCTTC
few TRBJ1-5 NA TRBV19 CASTPGTDAFQPQHF TGTGCCAGTACCCCCGGGACTGACGCATTTCAGCCCCAGCATTTT
NA TRBJ2-5 TRBD1 TRBV28 CASSATTGAEETQYF TGTGCCAGCAGCGCCACCACAGGGGCGGAAGAGACCCAGTACTTC
NA TRBJ2-3 NA TRBV19 CASTTTGADTQYF TGTGCCAGTACGACTACGGGGGCAGATACGCAGTATTTT
NA TRBJ2-5 NA TRBV7-8 CASSLAEVPLRETQYF TGTGCCAGCAGCTTAGCGGAGGTGCCCCTTCGGGAGACCCAGTACTTC
few TRBJ2-7 TRBD1 TRBV2 CASSWLPDRGYF TGTGCCAGCAGTTGGTTGCCGGACAGGGGGTACTTC
NA TRBJ1-2 NA TRBV6-6 CASNTGLVYGYTF TGTGCCAGCAATACAGGGTTGGTCTATGGCTACACCTTC
NA TRBJ1-4 TRBD1 TRBV30 CAWTLGGGGGEKLFF TGTGCCTGGACCTTGGGAGGAGGGGGCGGTGAAAAACTGTTTTTT
NA TRBJ2-2 TRBD1 TRBV16 CASSQWGTGKEELFF TGTGCCAGCAGCCAATGGGGGACAGGAAAGGAAGAGCTGTTTTTT
few TRBJ2-7 TRBD1 TRBV7-9 CASSGATGPHEQYF TGTGCCAGCAGCGGGGCGACAGGGCCCCACGAGCAGTACTTC
NA TRBJ1-2 NA TRBV4-1 CASSQVPDSRKGYTF TGCGCCAGCAGCCAAGTTCCGGACAGCCGGAAGGGCTACACCTTC
once TRBJ1-2 NA TRBV9 CASSAHSARVDYGYTF TGTGCCAGCAGCGCCCATTCGGCGAGGGTGGACTATGGCTACACCTTC